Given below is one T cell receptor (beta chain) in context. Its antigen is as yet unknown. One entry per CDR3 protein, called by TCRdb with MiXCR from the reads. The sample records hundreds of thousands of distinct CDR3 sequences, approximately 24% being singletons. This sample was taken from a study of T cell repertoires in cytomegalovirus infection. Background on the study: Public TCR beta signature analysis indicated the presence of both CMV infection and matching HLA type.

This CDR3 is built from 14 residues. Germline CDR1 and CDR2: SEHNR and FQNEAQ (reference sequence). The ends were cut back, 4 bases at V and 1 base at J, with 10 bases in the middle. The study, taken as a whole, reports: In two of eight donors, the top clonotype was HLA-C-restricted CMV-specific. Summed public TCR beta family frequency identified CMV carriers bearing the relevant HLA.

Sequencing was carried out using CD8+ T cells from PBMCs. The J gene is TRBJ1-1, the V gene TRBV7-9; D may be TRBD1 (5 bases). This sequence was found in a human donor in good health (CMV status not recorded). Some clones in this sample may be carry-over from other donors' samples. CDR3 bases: TGTGCCAGCAGCTCGACAGATCGGAACACTGAAGCTTTCTTT. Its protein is CASSSTDRNTEAFF. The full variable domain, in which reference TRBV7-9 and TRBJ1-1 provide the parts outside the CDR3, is DTGVSQNPRHKITKRGQNVTFRCDPISEHNRLYWYRQTLGQGPEFLTYFQNEAQLEKSRLLSDRFSAERPKGSFSTLEIQRTEQGDSAMYLCASSSTDRNTEAFFGQGTRLTVV.